What follows is one T cell receptor (beta chain) and its context. These data are taken from a study of blood T cell repertoires in COVID-19. Study details: The cDNA or gDNA used as material had been derived from T cells, B-cell-depleted T cells, or PBMCs.

V lost 5 bases to trimming and J lost 2 bases; unmatched junction nucleotides: 6. Germline CDR1 reads MNHEY; CDR2 reads SMNVEV (reference sequence). This CDR3 contains 14 residues. Measured with immunoSEQ multiplex PCR; TCRdb has only the in-frame clones, and not every one. The sample has about 240,000 clones, about 86% seen once. The clonotype was recovered from a woman in her 40s with acute COVID-19. The sample comprised PBMCs or T cells enriched from blood (not recorded which). V usage is TRBV27 and J usage is TRBJ2-7; the match to TRBD1 covers 7 bases. The CDR3 DNA sequence: TGTGCCAGCAGTGCAATAGACAGGGCCTACGAGCAGTACTTC. Its protein is CASSAIDRAYEQYF.